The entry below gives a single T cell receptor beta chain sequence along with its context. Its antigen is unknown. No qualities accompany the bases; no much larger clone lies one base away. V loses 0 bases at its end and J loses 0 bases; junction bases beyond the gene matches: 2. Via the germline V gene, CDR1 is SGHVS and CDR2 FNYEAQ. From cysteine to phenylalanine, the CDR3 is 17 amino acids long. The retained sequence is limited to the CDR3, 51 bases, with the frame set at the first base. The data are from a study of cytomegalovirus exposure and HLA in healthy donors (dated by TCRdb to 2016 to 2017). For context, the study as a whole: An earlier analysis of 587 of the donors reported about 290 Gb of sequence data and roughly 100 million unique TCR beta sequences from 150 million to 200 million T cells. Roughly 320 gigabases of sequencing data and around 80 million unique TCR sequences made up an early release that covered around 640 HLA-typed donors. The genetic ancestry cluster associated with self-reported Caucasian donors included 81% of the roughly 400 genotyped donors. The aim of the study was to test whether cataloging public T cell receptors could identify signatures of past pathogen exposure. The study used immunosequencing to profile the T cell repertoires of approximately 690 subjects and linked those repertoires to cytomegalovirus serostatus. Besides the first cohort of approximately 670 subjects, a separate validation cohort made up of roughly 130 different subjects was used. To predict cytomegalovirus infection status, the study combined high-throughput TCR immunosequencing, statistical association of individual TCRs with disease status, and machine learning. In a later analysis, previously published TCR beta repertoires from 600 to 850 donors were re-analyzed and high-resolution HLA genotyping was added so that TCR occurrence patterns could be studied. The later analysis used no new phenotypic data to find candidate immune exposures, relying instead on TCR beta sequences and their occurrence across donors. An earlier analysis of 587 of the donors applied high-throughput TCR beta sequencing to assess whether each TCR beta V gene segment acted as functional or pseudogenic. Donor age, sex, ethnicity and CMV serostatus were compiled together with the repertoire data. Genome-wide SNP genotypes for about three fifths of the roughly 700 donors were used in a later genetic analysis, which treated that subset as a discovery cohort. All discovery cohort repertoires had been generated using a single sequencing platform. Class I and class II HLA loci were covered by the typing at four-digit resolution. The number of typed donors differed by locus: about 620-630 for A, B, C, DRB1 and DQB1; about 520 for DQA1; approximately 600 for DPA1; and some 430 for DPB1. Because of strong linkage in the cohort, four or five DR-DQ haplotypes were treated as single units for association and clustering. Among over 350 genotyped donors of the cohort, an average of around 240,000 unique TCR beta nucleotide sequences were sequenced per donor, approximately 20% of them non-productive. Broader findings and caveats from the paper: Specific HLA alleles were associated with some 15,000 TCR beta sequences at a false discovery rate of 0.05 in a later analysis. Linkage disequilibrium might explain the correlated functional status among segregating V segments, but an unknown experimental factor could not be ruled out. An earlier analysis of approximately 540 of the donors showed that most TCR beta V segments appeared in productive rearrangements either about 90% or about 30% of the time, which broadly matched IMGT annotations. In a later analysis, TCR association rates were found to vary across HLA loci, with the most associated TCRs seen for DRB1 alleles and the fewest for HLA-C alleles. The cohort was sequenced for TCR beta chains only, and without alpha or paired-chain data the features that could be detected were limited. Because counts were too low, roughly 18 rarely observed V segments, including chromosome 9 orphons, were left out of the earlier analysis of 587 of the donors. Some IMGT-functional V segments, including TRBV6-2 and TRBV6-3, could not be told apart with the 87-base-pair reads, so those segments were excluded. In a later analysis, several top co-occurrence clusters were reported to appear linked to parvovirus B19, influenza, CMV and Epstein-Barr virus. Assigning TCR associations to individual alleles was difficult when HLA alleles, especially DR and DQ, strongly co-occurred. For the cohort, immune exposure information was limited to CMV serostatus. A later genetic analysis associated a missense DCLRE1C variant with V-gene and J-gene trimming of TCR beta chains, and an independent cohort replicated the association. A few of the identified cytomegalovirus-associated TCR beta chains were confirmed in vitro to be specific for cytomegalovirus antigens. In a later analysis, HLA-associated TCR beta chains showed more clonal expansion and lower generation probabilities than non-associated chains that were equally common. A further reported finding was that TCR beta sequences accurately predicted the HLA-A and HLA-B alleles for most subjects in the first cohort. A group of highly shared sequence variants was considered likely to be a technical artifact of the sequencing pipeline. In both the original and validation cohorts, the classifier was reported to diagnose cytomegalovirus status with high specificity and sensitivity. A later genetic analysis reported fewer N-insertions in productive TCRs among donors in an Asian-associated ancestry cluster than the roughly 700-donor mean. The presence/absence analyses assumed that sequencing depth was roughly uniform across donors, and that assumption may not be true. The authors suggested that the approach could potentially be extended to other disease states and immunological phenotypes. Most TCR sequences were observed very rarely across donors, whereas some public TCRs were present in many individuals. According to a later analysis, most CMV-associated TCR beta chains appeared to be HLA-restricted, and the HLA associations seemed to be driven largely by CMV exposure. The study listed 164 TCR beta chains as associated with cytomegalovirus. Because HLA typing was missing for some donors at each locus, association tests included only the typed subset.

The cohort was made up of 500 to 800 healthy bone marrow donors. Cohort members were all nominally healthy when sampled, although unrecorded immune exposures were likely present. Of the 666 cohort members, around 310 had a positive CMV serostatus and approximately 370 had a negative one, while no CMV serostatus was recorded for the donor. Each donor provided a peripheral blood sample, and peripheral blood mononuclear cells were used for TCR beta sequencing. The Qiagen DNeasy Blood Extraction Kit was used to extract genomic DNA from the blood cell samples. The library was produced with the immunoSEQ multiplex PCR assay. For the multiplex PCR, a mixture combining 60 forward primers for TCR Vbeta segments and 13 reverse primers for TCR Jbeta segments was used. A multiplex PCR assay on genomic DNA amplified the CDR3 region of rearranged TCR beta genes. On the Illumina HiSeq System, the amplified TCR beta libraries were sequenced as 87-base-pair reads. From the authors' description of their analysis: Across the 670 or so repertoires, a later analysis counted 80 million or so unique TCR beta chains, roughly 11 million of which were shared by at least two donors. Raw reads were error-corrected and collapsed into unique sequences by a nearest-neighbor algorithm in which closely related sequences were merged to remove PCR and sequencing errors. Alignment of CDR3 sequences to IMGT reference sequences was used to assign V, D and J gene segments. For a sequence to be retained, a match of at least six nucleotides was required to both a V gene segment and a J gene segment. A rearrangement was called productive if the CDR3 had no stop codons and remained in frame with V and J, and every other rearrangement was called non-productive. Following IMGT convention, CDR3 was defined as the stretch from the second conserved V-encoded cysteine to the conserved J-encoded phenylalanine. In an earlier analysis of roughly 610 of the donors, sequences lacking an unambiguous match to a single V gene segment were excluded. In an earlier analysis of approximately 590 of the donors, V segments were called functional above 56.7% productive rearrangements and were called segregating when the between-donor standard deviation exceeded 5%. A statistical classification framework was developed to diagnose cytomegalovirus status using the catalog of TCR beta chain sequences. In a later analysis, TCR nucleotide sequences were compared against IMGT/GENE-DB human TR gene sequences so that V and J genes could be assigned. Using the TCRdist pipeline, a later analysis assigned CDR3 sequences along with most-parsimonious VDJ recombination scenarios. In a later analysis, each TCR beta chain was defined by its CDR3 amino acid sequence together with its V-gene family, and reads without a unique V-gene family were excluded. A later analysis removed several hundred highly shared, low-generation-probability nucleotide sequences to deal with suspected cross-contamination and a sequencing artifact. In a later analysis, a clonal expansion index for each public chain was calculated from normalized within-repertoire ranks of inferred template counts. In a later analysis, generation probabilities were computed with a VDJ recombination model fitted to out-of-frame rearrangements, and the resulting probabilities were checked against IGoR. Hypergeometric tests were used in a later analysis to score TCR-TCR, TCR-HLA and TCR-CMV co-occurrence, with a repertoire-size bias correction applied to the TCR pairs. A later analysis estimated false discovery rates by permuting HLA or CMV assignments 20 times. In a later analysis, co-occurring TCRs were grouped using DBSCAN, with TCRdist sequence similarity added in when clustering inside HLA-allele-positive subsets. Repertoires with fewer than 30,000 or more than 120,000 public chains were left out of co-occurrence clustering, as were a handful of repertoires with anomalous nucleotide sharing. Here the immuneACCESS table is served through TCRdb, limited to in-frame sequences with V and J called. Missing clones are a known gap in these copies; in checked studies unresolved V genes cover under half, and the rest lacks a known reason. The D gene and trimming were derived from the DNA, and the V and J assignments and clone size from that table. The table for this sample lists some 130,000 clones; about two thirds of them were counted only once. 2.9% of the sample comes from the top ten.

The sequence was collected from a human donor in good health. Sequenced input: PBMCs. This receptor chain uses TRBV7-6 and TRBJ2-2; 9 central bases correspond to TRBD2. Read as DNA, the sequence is TGTGCCAGCAGCTTAGCGGCTAGCGGGGCGAACACCGGGGAGCTGTTTTTT. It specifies CASSLAASGANTGELFF.